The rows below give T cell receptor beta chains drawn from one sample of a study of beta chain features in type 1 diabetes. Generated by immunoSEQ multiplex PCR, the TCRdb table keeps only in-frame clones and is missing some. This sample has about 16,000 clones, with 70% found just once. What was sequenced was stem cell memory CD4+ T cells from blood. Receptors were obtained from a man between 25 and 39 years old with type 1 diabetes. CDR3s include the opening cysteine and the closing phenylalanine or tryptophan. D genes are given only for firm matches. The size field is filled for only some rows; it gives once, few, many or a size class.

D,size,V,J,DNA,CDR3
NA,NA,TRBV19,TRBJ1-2,TGTGCCAGTAGCAGCAAAGGGGGCTATGGCTACACCTTC,CASSSKGGYGYTF
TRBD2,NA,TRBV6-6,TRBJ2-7,TGTGCCAGCAGTTACGCCGGGGGGGCCCTCAACGAGCAGTACTTC,CASSYAGGALNEQYF
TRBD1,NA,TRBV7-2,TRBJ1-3,TGTGCCAGCAGCTTTCAGTCAGGGGGCGGAAACACCATATATTTT,CASSFQSGGGNTIYF
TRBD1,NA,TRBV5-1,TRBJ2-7,TGCGCCAGCAGCCTGACAGGGTTCGAGCAGTACTTC,CASSLTGFEQYF
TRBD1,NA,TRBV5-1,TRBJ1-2,TGCGCCAGCAGCTTGGGGACAGGCCAACTCGGCTACACCTTC,CASSLGTGQLGYTF
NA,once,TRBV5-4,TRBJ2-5,TGTGCCAGCAGCACCGGGAAGGCCGGATCGCAAGAGACCCAGTACTTC,CASSTGKAGSQETQYF
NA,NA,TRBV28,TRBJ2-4,TGTGCCAGCAGTTTAACGGCGGCTGACCCGGTGAACTTC,CASSLTAADPVNF
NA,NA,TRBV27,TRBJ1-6,TGTGCCAGCAGGGCGGGTCTCTTTTCGCCCCTCCACTTT,CASRAGLFSPLHF
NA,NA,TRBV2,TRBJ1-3,TGTGCCAGCAGTGGAACAGGGTCTGGAAACACCATATATTTT,CASSGTGSGNTIYF
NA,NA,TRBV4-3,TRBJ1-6,TGCGCCAGCAGCCAAGAGGTAGGAGGGATTGCACCCCTCCACTTT,CASSQEVGGIAPLHF
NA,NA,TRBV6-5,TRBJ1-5,TGTGCCAGCAGCCTACAGGGAGATAGCAATCAGCCCCAGCATTTT,CASSLQGDSNQPQHF
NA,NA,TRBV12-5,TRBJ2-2,TGTGCTAGTGGCCTGAACACCGGGGAGCTGTTTTTT,CASGLNTGELFF
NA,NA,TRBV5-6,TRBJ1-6,TGTGCCAGCAGCTTGGATGGAGCCTATAATTCACCCCTCCACTTT,CASSLDGAYNSPLHF
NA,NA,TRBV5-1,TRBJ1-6,TGCGCCAGCAGCTTGATGAGCTCCTATAATTCACCCCTCCACTTT,CASSLMSSYNSPLHF
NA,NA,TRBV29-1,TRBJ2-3,TGCAGCGCTGGAAACGTGGGGGGTTCTAGCACAGATACGCAGTATTTT,CSAGNVGGSSTDTQYF
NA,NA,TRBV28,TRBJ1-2,TGTGCCAGCACCCCCCGGGACAAAAGGCGCTACACCTTC,CASTPRDKRRYTF
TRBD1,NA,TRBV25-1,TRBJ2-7,TGTGCCAGCAGTGAATTCGGGACAGGGGGCAAGCAGTACTTC,CASSEFGTGGKQYF